The T cell receptor beta chain described here comes from a study of blood T cell repertoires in COVID-19. The overall study: Acute and convalescent COVID-19 specimens originated in the United States, Italy and Spain.

The length of the CDR3 is 15 residues. The V gene's germline CDR1 is SGHRS and CDR2 YFSETQ. The V gene lost 4 bases and the J gene lost 5 bases, with 18 bases spanning the gap. Methods used by the authors: Amplification from reference gene primers served as the basis for estimated nucleated cell counts. The table came from immunoSEQ multiplex PCR; TCRdb's copy has only in-frame clones and leaves some out. V and J calls and clone size are copied from that table; D and trimming were computed from the DNA. Of nearly 300,000 clones listed, 88% were seen once; the top ten hold roughly 7%. Input material: peripheral blood. The TCR comes from a woman aged 25-40 years who had recovered from COVID-19. V gene TRBV5-1 combines with J gene TRBJ1-1; a possible D gene is TRBD1 (6 bases). CDR3 loop: CASSTKLSGVTEAFF. CDR3 DNA: TGCGCCAGCAGCACCAAACTTTCAGGGGTAACTGAAGCTTTCTTT.